This passage covers 21 T cell receptor beta chains from one sample sequenced in a study of radiotherapy plus CTLA-4 blockade in lung cancer. Sequencing was performed with immunoSEQ multiplex PCR; in TCRdb, only in-frame clones are kept and a portion is missing. The sample carries about 76,000 clones, roughly 80% recorded once. The specimen comprised peripheral blood, sampled from a patient treated with radiotherapy plus ipilimumab. The receptors were gathered from a human donor with non-small cell lung cancer who had stable disease on radiotherapy plus ipilimumab.

The CDR3 loop reads CASSFKAGGEAFF. CDR3 DNA: TGTGCCAGCAGCTTTAAGGCGGGGGGTGAAGCTTTCTTT. V gene TRBV7-8 combines with J gene TRBJ1-1; D may be TRBD1 (5 bases). This CDR3 is built from 13 residues. CDR1 and CDR2 (germline): SGHVS, FQNEAQ. The V end lost 3 bases, the J end lost 7 bases, and 12 bases lay between the germline ends.

A single count supports this clone. The V gene is TRBV6-6, the J gene TRBJ2-5; unclear D gene. In germline, CDR1 is MNHNY, CDR2 SVGAGI (reference sequence). The CDR3 has 14 residues. V dropped 2 bases and J dropped 5 bases, with 12 bases sitting between them. CDR3 region: CASSYDTGRETQYF. The CDR3 nucleotides are TGTGCCAGCAGTTACGATACTGGCCGGGAGACCCAGTACTTC.

The chain joins TRBV9 to TRBJ2-1; D uncertain. The CDR3 covers 13 residues. Trimming cost V 4 bases and J 4 bases, with 9 bases left between them. Per germline, CDR1 SGDLS and CDR2 YYNGEE. CDR3 region: CASSLAVYNEQFF. The CDR3 DNA reads TGTGCCAGCAGCCTCGCGGTATACAATGAGCAGTTCTTC. Supplemented by reference TRBV9 and TRBJ2-1, the full variable domain reads DSGVTQTPKHLITATGQRVTLRCSPRSGDLSVYWYQQSLDQGLQFLIQYYNGEERAKGNILERFSAQQFPDLHSELNLSSLELGDSALYFCASSLAVYNEQFFGPGTRLTVL.

This chain links TRBV9 with TRBJ2-1; the D is unclear. In germline, CDR1 is SGDLS, CDR2 YYNGEE. The CDR3 is 14 amino acids. With 0 bases removed from V and 1 base from J, the gap between germline ends came to 5 bases. In DNA, the CDR3 is TGTGCCAGCAGCGTAGAAGGGTCCTACAATGAGCAGTTCTTC. Translating it yields CASSVEGSYNEQFF.

The chain recombines TRBV28 with TRBJ1-2; D unclear. This CDR3 is built from 13 residues. Germline CDR1 is MDHEN and CDR2 is SYDVKM. V was trimmed by 3 bases and J by 5 bases, leaving 10 bases between them. CDR3 nucleotides: TGTGCCAGCAGTTTGAACCGGGGTTATGGCTACACCTTC. Residues: CASSLNRGYGYTF.

The rearrangement uses TRBV5-1 and TRBJ2-2; the D is unclear. Germline loops: CDR1 SGHRS, CDR2 YFSETQ. V lost 6 bases to trimming and J lost 5 bases, with 11 bases between them. CDR3 length: 13 residues. The CDR3 bases are TGCGCCAGCAAGGTGCAGATAACCGGGGAGCTGTTTTTT. Translation gives CASKVQITGELFF.

The V call is TRBV6-1, the J call TRBJ1-6; D is perhaps TRBD1 (5 bases). The CDR3 spans 14 residues. V shed 8 bases and J shed 4 bases, with 12 bases lying between them. In germline, CDR1 is MNHNS, CDR2 SASEGT. The CDR3 sequence: CASWDRDYNSPLHF. The DNA of the CDR3 is TGTGCCAGCTGGGACCGGGATTATAATTCACCCCTCCACTTT.

V gene TRBV29-1 combines with J gene TRBJ1-1, with 7 bases that match TRBD1. The germline V gene encodes CDR1 SQVTM and CDR2 ANQGSEA. The CDR3 spans 12 residues. V was pared by 4 bases and J by 1 base, with 0 bases of the junction left unmatched. CDR3 residues: CSVGQGNTEAFF. The CDR3 DNA reads TGCAGCGTTGGACAGGGGAACACTGAAGCTTTCTTT.

This rearrangement joins TRBV28 to TRBJ1-2; the match to TRBD1 covers 9 bases. CDR3 length: 17 amino acids. V shed 2 bases, J shed 5 bases, and the junction held 12 bases outside the gene matches. In germline, CDR1 is MDHEN, CDR2 SYDVKM. In nucleotides, the CDR3 is TGTGCCAGCAGTTTAGCAAGTGGGACAGGGATCCGATATGGCTACACCTTC. Its protein product is CASSLASGTGIRYGYTF.

Comments on this clone: Additional DNA sequences in this sample encode the identical CDR3. This CDR3 is CASSLGGRADTQYF. The CDR3 coding sequence is TGCGCCAGCAGCTTAGGAGGGCGCGCAGATACGCAGTATTTT. This chain links TRBV5-1 with TRBJ2-3, with a weak D call TRBD2 (6 bases). Germline V gene sequence: CDR1 SGHRS, CDR2 YFSETQ. The V gene lost 2 bases and the J gene lost 4 bases, with 11 bases spanning the gap. CDR3 length: 14 amino acids.

This clone was counted only a few times. The chain carries TRBV14 and TRBJ1-1; D gene ambiguous. Deletions cut 0 bases from V and 4 bases from J, with 6 bases between. The germline V gene has CDR1 SGHDN and CDR2 FVKESK. This CDR3 has 13 residues. The DNA for the CDR3 is TGTGCCAGCAGCCAAGATCGGTTCACTGAAGCTTTCTTT. Protein: CASSQDRFTEAFF. The full variable domain, completed using reference TRBV14 and TRBJ1-1, is EAGVTQFPSHSVIEKGQTVTLRCDPISGHDNLYWYRRVMGKEIKFLLHFVKESKQDESGMPNNRFLAERTGGTYSTLKVQPAELEDSGVYFCASSQDRFTEAFFGQGTRLTVV.

Of note for this clone: The sample holds other DNA sequences that translate to the same CDR3. J is TRBJ1-4 and V is TRBV5-1; no firm D call. The CDR3 covers 14 residues. The germline gives CDR1 SGHRS, CDR2 YFSETQ. V dropped 4 bases and J dropped 0 bases, with 7 bases sitting between them. CDR3 DNA sequence: TGCGCCAGCAGCCCGACAACAACTAATGAAAAACTGTTTTTT. Translated: CASSPTTTNEKLFF. Variable domain in full (rest from reference TRBV5-1 and TRBJ1-4): KAGVTQTPRYLIKTRGQQVTLSCSPISGHRSVSWYQQTPGQGLQFLFEYFSETQRNKGNFPGRFSGRQFSNSRSEMNVSTLELGDSALYLCASSPTTTNEKLFFGSGTQLSVL.

The chain has TRBV5-6 and TRBJ2-7; D remains unclear. Deletions cut 5 bases from V and 3 bases from J, with 9 bases between. Germline values: CDR1 SGHDT, CDR2 YYEEEE. The CDR3 consists of 12 residues. This chain's CDR3 is CASSIGDYEQYF. CDR3 bases: TGTGCCAGCAGTATTGGGGACTACGAGCAGTACTTC. The full variable domain, completed using reference TRBV5-6 and TRBJ2-7, is DAGVTQSPTHLIKTRGQQVTLRCSPKSGHDTVSWYQQALGQGPQFIFQYYEEEERQRGNFPDRFSGHQFPNYSSELNVNALLLGDSALYLCASSIGDYEQYFGPGTRLTVT.

This clone occurred once. V and J are TRBV29-1 and TRBJ2-3; D assignment may be TRBD1 or TRBD2 (5 bases each). The CDR3 runs 11 residues. V was clipped by 7 bases and J by 7 bases, with 12 bases between them. CDR1 SQVTM and CDR2 ANQGSEA come from the germline V gene. CDR3 nucleotides: TGCAGCGCATCCGGGACCAATACGCAGTATTTT. Encoded protein: CSASGTNTQYF.

The CDR3 sequence is CASSSASPGGGSEAFF. The CDR3 coding sequence is TGTGCCAGCTCATCTGCCAGCCCCGGGGGCGGCTCTGAAGCTTTCTTT. V is TRBV18 and J is TRBJ1-1; D is possibly TRBD1 (6 bases). The CDR3 length is 16 residues. Trimming shortened V by 5 bases and J by 6 bases, and 22 bases separated the two germline ends. CDR1 and CDR2 from the germline V gene are KGHSH and LQKENI. Full variable domain (rest looked up from reference TRBV18 and TRBJ1-1): NAGVMQNPRHLVRRRGQEARLRCSPMKGHSHVYWYRQLPEEGLKFMVYLQKENIIDESGMPKERFSAEFPKEGPSILRIQQVVRGDSAAYFCASSSASPGGGSEAFFGQGTRLTVV.

V gene TRBV9 combines with J gene TRBJ2-7; D is ambiguous. The CDR3 is 13 residues long. V was clipped by 6 bases and J by 4 bases, with 14 bases between them. In germline, CDR1 is SGDLS, CDR2 YYNGEE. The DNA for the CDR3 is TGTGCCAGCAACCCGGACGGGCGGTACGAGCAGTACTTC. Residues: CASNPDGRYEQYF.

The chain employs TRBV7-6 and TRBJ1-6, with D possibly matching TRBD1 (5 bases). Germline assignment: CDR1 SGHVS and CDR2 FNYEAQ. Trimming cost V 2 bases and J 7 bases, with 15 bases left between them. This CDR3 is built from 16 residues. The CDR3 is CASSLTRAGMNSPLHF. The CDR3 DNA sequence: TGTGCCAGCAGCTTAACGAGGGCAGGGATGAATTCACCCCTCCACTTT.

Here the CDR3 reads CASSFGTDNQPQHF. As DNA, the CDR3 is TGTGCCAGCAGCTTCGGGACAGACAATCAGCCCCAGCATTTT. V usage is TRBV9 and J usage is TRBJ1-5; 7 nucleotides agree with TRBD1. The ends lost 4 bases at V and 3 bases at J; junction bases unmatched: 4. Germline CDR1 is SGDLS and CDR2 is YYNGEE. There are 14 residues in the CDR3.

V usage is TRBV9 and J usage is TRBJ2-1, with D perhaps TRBD2 (6 bases). Trimming took off 3 bases at V and 3 bases at J, with 13 bases between the two ends. The CDR3 has 15 residues. Germline V gives CDR1 SGDLS, CDR2 YYNGEE. The CDR3 sequence is CASSDGEASYNEQFF. CDR3 sequence (DNA): TGTGCCAGCAGCGACGGGGAGGCTAGCTACAATGAGCAGTTCTTC.

As concerns this clone: Other nucleotide sequences in the sample specify the same CDR3. CDR3 in amino acids: CASSGGPADTQYF. For the CDR3, the DNA is TGTGCCAGCAGCGGTGGGCCGGCAGATACGCAGTATTTT. The chain combines TRBV9 with TRBJ2-3; no clear D. Looked up from germline, CDR1 is SGDLS and CDR2 is YYNGEE. V was clipped by 3 bases and J by 4 bases, with 9 bases between them. CDR3 length: 13 amino acids.

Concerning this clone: Other DNA sequences in this sample translate to the same CDR3. This sequence joins TRBV28 and TRBJ2-7; 8 positions agree with TRBD2. Germline V CDR1 and CDR2: MDHEN, SYDVKM. CDR3 length: 14 amino acids. V lost 5 bases, J lost 1 base, and 4 bases stayed unmatched. CDR3 bases: TGTGCCAGCAGTCGGGGGGGGTCATCCTACGAGCAGTACTTC. This gives the protein CASSRGGSSYEQYF. The full variable domain, in which reference TRBV28 and TRBJ2-7 provide the parts outside the CDR3, is DVKVTQSSRYLVKRTGEKVFLECVQDMDHENMFWYRQDPGLGLRLIYFSYDVKMKEKGDIPEGYSVSREKKERFSLILESASTNQTSMYLCASSRGGSSYEQYFGPGTRLTVT.